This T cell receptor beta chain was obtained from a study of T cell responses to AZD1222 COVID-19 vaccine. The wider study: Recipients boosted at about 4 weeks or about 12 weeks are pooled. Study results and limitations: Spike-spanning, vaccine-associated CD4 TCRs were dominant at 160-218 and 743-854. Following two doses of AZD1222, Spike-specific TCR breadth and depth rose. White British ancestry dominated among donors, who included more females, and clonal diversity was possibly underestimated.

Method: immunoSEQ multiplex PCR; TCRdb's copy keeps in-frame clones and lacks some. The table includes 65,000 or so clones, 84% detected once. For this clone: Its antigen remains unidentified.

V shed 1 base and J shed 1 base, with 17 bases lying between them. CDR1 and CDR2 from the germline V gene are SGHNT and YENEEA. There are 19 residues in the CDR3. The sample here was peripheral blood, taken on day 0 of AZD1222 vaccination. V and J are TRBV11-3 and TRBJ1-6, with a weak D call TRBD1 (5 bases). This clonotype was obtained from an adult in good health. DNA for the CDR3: TGTGCCAGCAGCTTAGGGGGCAGGGTGAATAGGTCCTATAATTCACCCCTCCACTTT. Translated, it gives CASSLGGRVNRSYNSPLHF.